This passage covers 5 T cell receptor beta chains from one sample sequenced in a study of tissue T cells after allogeneic stem cell transplantation. Assay: immunoSEQ multiplex PCR; the TCRdb copy retains only in-frame clones and omits some. This table holds approximately 5,000 clones, less than 35% found once. This sample's time point: mouse harvest day 14 after allogeneic transplant. Mouse grafts combined 10^7 T-cell-depleted bone marrow cells with 10^6 splenic CD5+ T cells. The sequenced sample was skin. These receptors were obtained from a female BALB/c mouse given C57BL/6 T cells with graft-versus-host disease after an allogeneic hematopoietic cell transplant.

This clone was counted a few times. Gene names are the mouse ones. The read stops 1 residue short of the end of the CDR3; the missing end is completed from the germline J gene. This sequence joins TRBV26 and TRBJ2-3, with TRBD1 identical over 7 bases. CDR3 length: 14 residues. CDR1 and CDR2 (germline): KGHPV, FQNQEV (reference sequence). J was trimmed by 3 bases and V by 4 bases; bases with no gene match: 4. The CDR3 reads CASSPGQWAETLYF. The part of the CDR3 DNA that was read is TGTGCCAGCAGTCCGGGACAGTGGGCAGAAACGCTGTAT.

This clone is classed as medium-sized. Mouse germline and gene names are used. Read data end 1 residue before the CDR3 end; the end is taken from the germline J gene. The chain uses TRBV13-1 and TRBJ1-4, with 7 nucleotides matching TRBD1. The CDR3 loop spans 15 amino acids. The germline V gene has CDR1 NSHNY and CDR2 SYGAGN. V lost 3 bases and J lost 1; bases outside the gene matches: 3. CDR3 bases read: TGTGCCAGCAGTGGCCGGGACAGTTCCAACGAAAGATTATTT. Its protein product is CASSGRDSSNERLF. The full CDR3 is CASSGRDSSNERLFF. Together with reference TRBV13-1 and TRBJ1-4, the CDR3 gives the full variable domain: EAAVTQSPRNKVTVTGGNVTLSCRQTNSHNYMYWYRQDTGHGLRLIHYSYGAGNLRIGDVPDGYKATRTTQEDFFLLLELASPSQTSLYFCASSGRDSSNERLFFGHGTKLSVL.

By sample share, this clone is medium-sized. The germline and genes are mouse ones. With the read ending 1 residue before the CDR3 end, the germline J gene is used to fill in that end. The chain has TRBV26 and TRBJ2-4; 8 nucleotides match TRBD1. The trim removed 7 bases at V and 7 bases at J, leaving 1 base unmatched. The V gene's germline CDR1 is KGHPV and CDR2 FQNQEV (reference sequence). The CDR3 length is 11 residues. CDR3 residues: CASTTGDTLYF. The CDR3 DNA, read in part, is TGTGCCAGCACGACAGGGGACACCTTGTAC.

By share of the sample, this clone is medium-sized. Gene names follow the mouse nomenclature. The missing CDR3 end, 1 residue past where the read stops, is filled in from the germline J gene. The chain employs TRBV26 and TRBJ1-4; D may be TRBD1 (5 bases). The V end was cut by 2 bases, the J end by 0 bases, with 7 bases between. Germline V gene sequence: CDR1 KGHPV, CDR2 FQNQEV (reference sequence). CDR3 length: 15 amino acids. The DNA read from the CDR3 is TGTGCCAGCAGTCTGGTGGGGGTTTCCAACGAAAGATTATTT. Translation gives CASSLVGVSNERLF. The CDR3 reads in full as CASSLVGVSNERLFF.

Comments on this clone: Gene names and germline refer to mouse. The CDR3 end lies 1 residue beyond the end of the read and is filled in from the germline J gene. The chain carries TRBV1 and TRBJ1-4; 9 positions match TRBD1. The germline V gene has CDR1 NSQYPW and CDR2 LRSPGD (reference sequence). The CDR3 contains 15 residues. After removal of 2 bases from V and 7 bases from J, the junction contained 5 bases not matched to a gene. The covered CDR3 bases are TGCACCTGCAGTGCAAGGGACAGGGTGGGCGAAAGATTATTT. This codes for CTCSARDRVGERLF. The CDR3, in full, reads CTCSARDRVGERLFF.